Listed below are T cell receptor beta chains from one sample, sequenced in a study of technical replicates of blood from a handful of donors. Assay used: immunoSEQ multiplex PCR; TCRdb lists only in-frame clones, some missing. The sample includes over 60,000 clones, 93% seen only once; the top ten take 0.2% to 0.3%. The sequenced sample was T cells isolated from PBMCs. The receptors stem from a human donor in good health. Both conserved end residues are trimmed from each CDR3. Fields, in order: V gene, J gene, CDR3 protein.

V: TRBV6-1; J: TRBJ1-1; CDR3: ASSGYGQHYMNTEAF
V: TRBV28; J: TRBJ2-7; CDR3: ASDHTIGGYYEQY
V: TRBV13; J: TRBJ2-3; CDR3: ASSSGTRSDTQY
V: TRBV4-2; J: TRBJ1-1; CDR3: ASSQAGQGLNTEAF
V: TRBV6-5; J: TRBJ2-5; CDR3: ASRPAHLVRTQY
V: TRBV2; J: TRBJ2-1; CDR3: ASSVGTSGIVGYEQF
V: TRBV9; J: TRBJ1-1; CDR3: ASSAGDRMNTEAF
V: TRBV9; J: TRBJ2-7; CDR3: ASSVAGGRIYEQY
V: TRBV5-6; J: TRBJ1-2; CDR3: ASSLDRGGYT
V: TRBV11-2; J: TRBJ2-4; CDR3: ASKVAGVARAKNIQY
V: TRBV6-5; J: TRBJ2-1; CDR3: ASSSGQNEQF
V: TRBV9; J: TRBJ1-1; CDR3: ASSAINGNTEAF
V: TRBV11-2; J: TRBJ1-1; CDR3: ASSLVPTGHTEAF
V: TRBV2; J: TRBJ1-4; CDR3: ASSEMNRSKLF
V: TRBV28; J: TRBJ2-7; CDR3: ASRLIPGTGPYEQY
V: TRBV30; J: TRBJ1-6; CDR3: AWSALDRVNSPLH
V: TRBV5-4; J: TRBJ2-7; CDR3: ASSPDSRSSYEQY
V: TRBV27; J: TRBJ1-1; CDR3: ASSFGGNTEAF
V: TRBV7-9; J: TRBJ2-7; CDR3: ASSLLRGGALYEQY
V: TRBV7-9; J: TRBJ2-7; CDR3: ASSLPGSGYEQY
V: TRBV7-9; J: TRBJ2-4; CDR3: ASSERGSLAKNIQY
V: TRBV4-2; J: TRBJ1-1; CDR3: ASSLKTDIMNTEAF
V: TRBV2; J: TRBJ2-7; CDR3: ASSLLRSPLAGTYEQY
V: TRBV15; J: TRBJ2-1; CDR3: ATSRGLAGENEQF
V: TRBV5-6; J: TRBJ1-2; CDR3: ASSSPDRAYGYT
V: TRBV7-9; J: TRBJ2-2; CDR3: ASSLVRLAGRNTGELF
V: TRBV27; J: TRBJ2-7; CDR3: ASSHTGFEQY
V: TRBV4-2; J: TRBJ1-1; CDR3: ASSQDGGVNTEAF
V: TRBV6-1; J: TRBJ1-2; CDR3: ASSEWGQATISYGYT
V: TRBV11-2; J: TRBJ1-5; CDR3: ASSPDGNQPQH
V: TRBV5-1; J: TRBJ2-1; CDR3: ASSSGQGIGNEQF
V: TRBV2; J: TRBJ2-1; CDR3: ASRAGGEQF
V: TRBV2; J: TRBJ1-1; CDR3: ASSVFQGTKAF
V: TRBV19; J: TRBJ2-7; CDR3: ASSLTGVDEQY
V: TRBV6-4; J: TRBJ2-2; CDR3: ASSDEGGTGELF
V: TRBV5-1; J: TRBJ2-5; CDR3: ASSSGGEGETQY
V: TRBV14; J: TRBJ2-1; CDR3: ASSQPPGQGAPKQF
V: TRBV7-9; J: TRBJ2-6; CDR3: ASSQSGANVLT
V: TRBV29-1; J: TRBJ2-6; CDR3: SAWGGQEVSGANVLT